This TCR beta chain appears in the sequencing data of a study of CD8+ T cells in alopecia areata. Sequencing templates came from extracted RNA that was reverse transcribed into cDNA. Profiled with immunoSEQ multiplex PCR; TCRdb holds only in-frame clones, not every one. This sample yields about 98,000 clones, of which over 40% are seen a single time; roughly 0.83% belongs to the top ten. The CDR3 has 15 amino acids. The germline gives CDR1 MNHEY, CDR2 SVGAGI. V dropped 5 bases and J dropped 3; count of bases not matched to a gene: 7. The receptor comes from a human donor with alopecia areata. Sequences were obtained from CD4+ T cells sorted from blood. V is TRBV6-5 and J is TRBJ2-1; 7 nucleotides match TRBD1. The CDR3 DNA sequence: TGTGCCAGCAGTCGACAGGGAAGGGTCTACAATGAGCAGTTCTTC. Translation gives CASSRQGRVYNEQFF.